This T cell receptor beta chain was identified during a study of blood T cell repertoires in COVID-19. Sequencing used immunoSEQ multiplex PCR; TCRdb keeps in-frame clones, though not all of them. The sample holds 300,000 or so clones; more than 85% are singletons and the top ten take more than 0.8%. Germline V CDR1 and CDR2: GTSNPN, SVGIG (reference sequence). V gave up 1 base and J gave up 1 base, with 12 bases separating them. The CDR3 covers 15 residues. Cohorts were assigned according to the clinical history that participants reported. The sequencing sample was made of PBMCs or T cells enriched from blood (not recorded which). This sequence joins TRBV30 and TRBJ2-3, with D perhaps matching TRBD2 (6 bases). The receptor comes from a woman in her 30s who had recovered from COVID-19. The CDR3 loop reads CAWSAEGSGTDTQYF. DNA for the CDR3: TGTGCCTGGAGTGCGGAGGGCAGTGGCACAGATACGCAGTATTTT.